This T cell receptor beta chain came from a study of blood T cell repertoires in COVID-19. To note about this clone: Compared with germline, one end of the junction differs, possibly owing to a read error.

Clones were read by immunoSEQ multiplex PCR, and TCRdb kept only the in-frame ones, dropping some. This table holds fewer than 350,000 clones, 87% found once. The source material was PBMCs or T cells enriched from blood (not recorded which). This receptor was identified in a woman in her thirties or forties who had recovered from COVID-19.

The chain's CDR3 is CASSPLAFNGQFF. The CDR3, as DNA: TGTGCCAGCTCACCATTAGCGTTCAATGGGCAGTTCTTC. The genes are TRBV18 and TRBJ2-1, with D perhaps TRBD2 (5 bases). The CDR3 has 13 amino acids. The V gene's germline CDR1 is KGHSH and CDR2 LQKENI.